The 16 T cell receptor beta chains given below trace back to one sample, sequenced in a study of blood T cell repertoires in COVID-19. Produced via immunoSEQ multiplex PCR; TCRdb's table is partial and in-frame only. Of about 240,000 clones in the sample, about 88% were seen once. Material: peripheral blood. Source of these receptors: a woman between 40 and 50 years old who had recovered from COVID-19.

The chain couples TRBV20-1 to TRBJ1-2; D is unclear. The CDR3 extends over 11 amino acids. CDR1 is DFQATT, CDR2 SNEGSKA, per germline (reference sequence). The ends were cut back, 3 bases at V and 4 bases at J, with 6 bases in the middle. CDR3 nucleotides: TGCAGTGCTAGTCCCCTCTATGGCTACACCTTC. Protein: CSASPLYGYTF.

V and J are TRBV7-9 and TRBJ1-6; 7 bases match TRBD1. Unmatched junction bases numbered 9, after V lost 10 bases and J lost 9 bases. Germline loops: CDR1 SEHNR, CDR2 FQNEAQ (reference sequence). There are 13 residues in the CDR3. CDR3 coding DNA: TGTGCCACCTGGGCGCAGGGGGGTTCACCCCTCCACTTT. Its protein is CATWAQGGSPLHF.

The chain combines TRBV5-4 with TRBJ1-3, with 9 bases that match TRBD1. The CDR3 covers 16 residues. The trim removed 4 bases at V and 4 bases at J, leaving 9 bases unmatched. CDR1 and CDR2 (germline): SGHNT, YYREEE (reference sequence). The CDR3 DNA sequence: TGTGCCAGCAGCCATGCAACAGGGGGCGCGGGAAACACCATATATTTT. Translating it yields CASSHATGGAGNTIYF.

The chain combines TRBV18 with TRBJ1-1; possible D gene TRBD1, 5 bases. The CDR3 totals 18 residues. V lost 2 bases and J 7 bases, leaving 26 bases between the germline ends. Per the germline V gene, CDR1 is KGHSH and CDR2 is LQKENI. The CDR3 spells CASSPASGTALRRSEAFF. The CDR3 DNA reads TGTGCCAGCTCACCAGCCTCCGGGACTGCCCTAAGGAGGAGTGAAGCTTTCTTT.

The chain is built from TRBV2 and TRBJ1-3; D might be TRBD1 (5 bases). Germline V lookup: CDR1 SNHLY, CDR2 FYNNEI. Trimming pared 4 bases from V and 3 bases from J, leaving 10 bases between. The CDR3 length is 14 residues. DNA of the CDR3: TGTGCCAGCAGTGCGGGGGTCGGTGGAAACACCATATATTTT. This encodes CASSAGVGGNTIYF.

The sample holds a few counts of this clone. The chain is built from TRBV4-2 and TRBJ2-2, with 8 positions matching TRBD2. The trim removed 1 base at V and 2 bases at J, leaving 9 bases unmatched. Germline CDR1 reads LGHNA; CDR2 reads YNFKEQ. This CDR3 has 18 residues. The CDR3 bases are TGTGCCAGCAGCCAAGGGTTCGGGCTAGCGGGTAACACCGGGGAGCTGTTTTTT. Its protein is CASSQGFGLAGNTGELFF.

CDR3 DNA: TGTGCCAGCAGCCGGACTAGCGGGGAAGAGACCCAGTACTTC. Protein sequence: CASSRTSGEETQYF. The chain carries TRBV6-5 and TRBJ2-5; the match to TRBD2 covers 12 bases. The CDR3 is 14 amino acids. J was trimmed by 3 bases and V by 6 bases; bases with no gene match: 2. From germline, CDR1 is MNHEY and CDR2 SVGAGI.

This chain links TRBV7-8 with TRBJ2-5, with 11 bases matching TRBD2. Germline assignment: CDR1 SGHVS and CDR2 FQNEAQ. The CDR3 runs 17 residues. J lost 5 bases, V lost 0 bases, and 8 bases had no gene match. The CDR3 is CASSLAVLAGGLETQYF. The CDR3 bases are TGTGCCAGCAGCTTAGCGGTTCTAGCGGGAGGTTTGGAGACCCAGTACTTC.

The gene calls are TRBV5-1 and TRBJ2-7; D is uncertain. Trimming took off 4 bases at V and 2 bases at J, with 10 bases between the two ends. Germline CDR1 SGHRS, CDR2 YFSETQ. CDR3 length: 13 residues. The CDR3 protein is CASSHHYPYEQYF. The CDR3, as DNA: TGCGCCAGCAGCCACCACTACCCCTACGAGCAGTACTTC.

The chain links TRBV24-1 to TRBJ2-7; 7 bases fit TRBD2. CDR3 length: 15 amino acids. CDR1 KGHDR and CDR2 SFDVKD come from the germline V gene. V lost 4 bases, J lost 7 bases, and 12 bases stayed unmatched. The CDR3 DNA is TGTGCCACCAGTGACTCGGGGGGAGTGACGGAAGAGCAGTACTTC. The encoded protein is CATSDSGGVTEEQYF.

The V and J genes are TRBV24-1 and TRBJ1-2; possible D gene TRBD1, 5 bases. Between the trimmed V and J ends, which lost 7 bases and 4 bases, there was a span of 9 bases. Germline CDR1 KGHDR, CDR2 SFDVKD. The CDR3 is 12 amino acids. As DNA, the CDR3 is TGTGCCACCAGCCAGGGCCCCTATGGCTACACCTTC. This sequence encodes CATSQGPYGYTF.

In DNA form, the CDR3 reads TGTGCCAGCAGCCGCGGACAGGGGACTGATACGCAGTATTTT. Amino acids: CASSRGQGTDTQYF. The V and J genes are TRBV4-2 and TRBJ2-3, with TRBD1 matching over 9 bases. The junction had 5 bases not matched to a gene; V was cut back by 4 bases and J by 6 bases. The CDR3 is 14 amino acids. CDR1 and CDR2 from the germline V gene are LGHNA and YNFKEQ.

The genes are TRBV6-5 and TRBJ1-6; a weak D match, TRBD1 (5 bases). Looked up from germline, CDR1 is MNHEY and CDR2 is SVGAGI. The ends were cut back, 2 bases at V and 6 bases at J, with 8 bases in the middle. The CDR3 totals 14 residues. The CDR3 bases are TGTGCCAGCAGTTACAGGGGTATTAATTCACCCCTCCACTTT. Amino acids: CASSYRGINSPLHF.

The chain carries TRBV5-6 and TRBJ2-5; 7 positions agree with TRBD2. V lost 7 bases, J lost 3 bases, and 6 bases stayed unmatched. The CDR3 spans 13 residues. Germline V gene data show CDR1 as SGHDT and CDR2 as YYEEEE. CDR3 DNA: TGTGCCAGCGGGCGGGGGTTGGAAGAGACCCAGTACTTC. Translated, it gives CASGRGLEETQYF.

CDR3 nucleotides: TGTGCCAGCAGCTTAGGGGCTAGCAGGGGTGGCGGTGAGCAGTTCTTC. Encoded protein: CASSLGASRGGGEQFF. The gene calls are TRBV11-3 and TRBJ2-1; a possible D gene is TRBD1 (6 bases). V dropped 1 base and J dropped 9 bases, with 19 bases sitting between them. This CDR3 region has 16 residues. Per germline, CDR1 SGHNT and CDR2 YENEEA.

The chain recombines TRBV10-3 with TRBJ1-5, with D possibly being TRBD1 (6 bases). CDR1 and CDR2 from the germline V gene are ENHRY and SYGVKD. CDR3 length: 13 residues. V shed 8 bases and J shed 5 bases, with 13 bases lying between them. CDR3 in DNA: TGTGCCATCCGGCCCCCAGGGGATCAGCCCCAGCATTTT. Residues: CAIRPPGDQPQHF.